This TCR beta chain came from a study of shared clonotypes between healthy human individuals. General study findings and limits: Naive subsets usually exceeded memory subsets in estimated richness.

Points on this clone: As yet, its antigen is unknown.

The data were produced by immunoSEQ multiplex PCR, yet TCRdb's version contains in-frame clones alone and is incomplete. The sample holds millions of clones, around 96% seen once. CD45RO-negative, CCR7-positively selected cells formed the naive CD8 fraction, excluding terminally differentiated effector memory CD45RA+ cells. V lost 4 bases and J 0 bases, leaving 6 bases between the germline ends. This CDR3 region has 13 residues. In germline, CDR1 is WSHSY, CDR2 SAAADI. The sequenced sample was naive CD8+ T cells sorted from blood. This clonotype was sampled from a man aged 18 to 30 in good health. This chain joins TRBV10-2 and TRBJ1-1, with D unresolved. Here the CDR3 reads CASSGLMNTEAFF. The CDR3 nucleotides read TGCGCCAGCAGTGGTTTAATGAACACTGAAGCTTTCTTT.